This T cell receptor beta chain came from a study of T cells in Graves' hyperthyroidism and ophthalmopathy. Whole-study findings and limits: Within blood appeared most thyroid clonotypes that had expanded above 0.001.

Patients having uncontrolled infection, another autoimmune disease, pregnancy or lactation were not included. This CDR3 has 13 residues. Germline values: CDR1 MNHNS, CDR2 SASEGT. Trimming removed 6 bases from V and 7 bases from J, with 15 bases in between. Amplification targeted TCR beta CDR3 regions from RNA transcripts. A first-round RT-PCR of the TCR CDR3 used the HTBI primer set. Each CDR3 protein is one row after TCRdb ran MiXCR on the multiplex PCR reads. The table includes fewer than 650,000 distinct CDR3 sequences, 11% to 15% detected once. Concerning this clonotype: Its antigen is still unknown. Possible read error: a much larger clone is one base away.

This receptor was obtained from a woman aged 40 to 50 with Graves' hyperthyroidism. Sequencing used blood. This sequence joins TRBV6-1 and TRBJ2-5; maybe TRBD1 (7 bases). CDR3 in amino acids: CASSTNRGGTQYF. The CDR3 DNA reads TGTGCCAGCAGCACCAACAGGGGAGGGACCCAGTACTTC.